The TCR beta chain described here comes from a study of cytomegalovirus exposure and HLA in healthy donors. Findings of the study overall: After further analysis at a later stage, some 15,000 TCR beta sequences were associated with HLA alleles at 0.05 false discovery rate. Per published reports, the classifier diagnosed cytomegalovirus status with high specificity and sensitivity. It was confirmed in vitro that a few of the CMV-associated chains were specific for CMV antigens.

With 60 Vbeta and 13 Jbeta primers, the PCR was carried out. Only in-frame clones appear in the TCRdb table, and some are missing; sequencing was by immunoSEQ multiplex PCR. The sample comprises 130,000 to 150,000 clones, 79% of which are singletons, and 6.5% to 8% rests with the top ten. This clone has a handful of counts. Antigen specificity is unknown. With V trimmed by 8 bases and J by 0 bases, 7 bases remained unmatched. CDR1 and CDR2 (germline): SGHNT, YYREEE (reference sequence). This CDR3 contains 16 residues. This TCR was recovered from a woman between 40 and 50 years old in good health and CMV-seropositive. Sequenced sample: PBMCs. The chain combines TRBV5-4 with TRBJ2-1; the match to TRBD2 covers 11 bases. In DNA form, the CDR3 reads TGTGCCAGTTATAGCGGGGGGGCTAGCTCCTACAATGAGCAGTTCTTC. Translating gives CASYSGGASSYNEQFF.